The 8 T cell receptor beta chains reported below all come from one sample, sequenced in a study of T cell responses to AZD1222 COVID-19 vaccine. TCRdb's table, derived via immunoSEQ multiplex PCR, lists solely in-frame clones and lacks some. The data show 150,000 or so clones, around nine tenths seen once. The sample was peripheral blood, taken on day 0 of AZD1222 vaccination. The receptors derive from an adult in good health.

The chain links TRBV19 to TRBJ1-1, with D perhaps matching TRBD1 (6 bases). Germline V gene data show CDR1 as LNHDA and CDR2 as SQIVND (reference sequence). CDR3 length: 14 amino acids. Trimming cost V 6 bases and J 2 bases, with 13 bases left between them. In nucleotides, the CDR3 is TGTGCCAGTAGCTCTACAGGGTTTAACACTGAAGCTTTCTTT. It yields the protein CASSSTGFNTEAFF.

The genes are TRBV25-1 and TRBJ1-2; D call uncertain. CDR1 and CDR2 from the germline V gene are MGHDK and SYGVNS. Trimming pared 1 base from V and 7 bases from J, leaving 4 bases between. This CDR3 comprises 11 residues. In nucleotides, the CDR3 is TGTGCCAGCAGTGAATCTGGTGGCTACACCTTC. Protein: CASSESGGYTF.

The chain carries TRBV12-3 or TRBV12-4 and TRBJ1-2; D ambiguous. This CDR3 comprises 12 residues. V was cut by 2 bases and J by 8 bases, with 9 bases left in between. CDR3 sequence: CASSLQSLGYTF. The CDR3 DNA reads TGTGCCAGCAGTTTACAGAGCCTCGGCTACACCTTC.

The chain couples TRBV6-1 to TRBJ2-1; TRBD1 matches 9 bases. The CDR3 is made up of 15 amino acids. Trimming cost V 2 bases and J 9 bases; bases outside gene matches: 8. The germline V gene has CDR1 MNHNS and CDR2 SASEGT. The CDR3 sequence: CASSETGGSAREQFF. Written as DNA, the CDR3 is TGTGCCAGCAGTGAAACAGGGGGCTCAGCCCGTGAGCAGTTCTTC.

The chain links TRBV27 to TRBJ1-6; 8 bases map to TRBD1. This CDR3 contains 13 residues. Trimming cost V 3 bases and J 9 bases; bases outside gene matches: 1. The germline V gene has CDR1 MNHEY and CDR2 SMNVEV (reference sequence). The CDR3 DNA follows: TGTGCCAGCAGTTTTACAGGGGGTTCACCCCTCCACTTT. It specifies CASSFTGGSPLHF.

V and J are TRBV5-1 and TRBJ2-2; no clear D. With 2 bases removed from V and 0 bases from J, the gap between germline ends came to 14 bases. Germline loops: CDR1 SGHRS, CDR2 YFSETQ. The CDR3 covers 17 residues. CDR3 nucleotides: TGCGCCAGCAGCTTCGGCCGACTGACCGCGAACACCGGGGAGCTGTTTTTT. Amino acids: CASSFGRLTANTGELFF.

The chain combines TRBV11-2 with TRBJ1-1; tentative D call: TRBD1 (5 bases). There are 14 residues in the CDR3. CDR1 SGHAT and CDR2 FQNNGV come from the germline V gene. V gave up 5 bases and J gave up 6 bases, with 16 bases separating them. DNA of the CDR3: TGTGCCAGCAGCCCAGGGCCCAGCAGTGCTGAAGCTTTCTTT. Amino acid sequence: CASSPGPSSAEAFF. Using reference TRBV11-2 and TRBJ1-1 for the parts outside the CDR3, the full variable domain is EAGVAQSPRYKIIEKRQSVAFWCNPISGHATLYWYQQILGQGPKLLIQFQNNGVVDDSQLPKDRFSAERLKGVDSTLKIQPAKLEDSAVYLCASSPGPSSAEAFFGQGTRLTVV.

The chain has TRBV30 and TRBJ1-1, with D perhaps matching TRBD1 (6 bases). Trimming removed 4 bases at V and 0 bases at J, with 9 bases between. This CDR3 has 13 amino acids. Germline CDR1 and CDR2: GTSNPN and SVGIG (reference sequence). CDR3 coding DNA: TGTGCCTGGAATCGGGACATGAACACTGAAGCTTTCTTT. Its translation is CAWNRDMNTEAFF. Based on the CDR3 plus reference TRBV30 and TRBJ1-1, the full variable domain is SQTIHQWPATLVQPVGSPLSLECTVEGTSNPNLYWYRQAAGRGLQLLFYSVGIGQISSEVPQNLSASRPQDRQFILSSKKLLLSDSGFYLCAWNRDMNTEAFFGQGTRLTVV.